This TCR beta chain was sequenced for a study of T cell responses to AZD1222 COVID-19 vaccine. Sequencing used immunoSEQ multiplex PCR; TCRdb keeps in-frame clones, though not all of them. The table lists approximately 150,000 clones, less than 95% of them singletons. The CDR3 is 14 amino acids. The V gene's germline CDR1 is SGHRS and CDR2 YFSETQ. Trimming removed 0 bases at V and 5 bases at J, with 9 bases between. The source of this sequence is an adult in good health. The source material was peripheral blood, sampled on day 0 of AZD1222 vaccination. V gene TRBV5-1 combines with J gene TRBJ2-1, with unresolved D. This CDR3 is CASSLARADNEQFF. CDR3 coding DNA: TGCGCCAGCAGCTTGGCGAGAGCCGACAATGAGCAGTTCTTC.